The sample holds one count of the clone carrying this TCR beta chain. The data belong to a study of technical replicates of blood from several donors. Assay: immunoSEQ multiplex PCR; the TCRdb copy retains only in-frame clones and omits some. The sample includes about 93,000 clones, approximately 95% seen only once; the top ten take 0.26%. The germline CDR1 and CDR2 sequences are KGHSH and LQKENI. The CDR3 loop spans 16 amino acids. V lost 5 bases and J lost 0, with 11 bases in between. Sequencing was performed on T cells isolated from PBMCs. The TCR originated in a human donor in good health. This chain connects TRBV18 to TRBJ2-6; D gene unclear. CDR3 bases: TGTGCCAGCTCAGCAAGCCCCACCTCTGGGGCCAACGTCCTGACTTTC. Its protein product is CASSASPTSGANVLTF.